This TCR beta chain was obtained from a study of CD8 T cells in ankylosing spondylitis. General study results and limits: The clones that were linked to disease were reported to be significantly enriched in matched synovial fluid samples from ankylosing spondylitis patients. Fewer than ten highly homologous variants made up a TCR beta motif that seemed to typify ankylosing spondylitis blood.

V was pared by 7 bases and J by 5 bases, with 15 bases between. Germline V CDR1 and CDR2: SQVTM, ANQGSEA. The CDR3 contains 13 residues. This clonotype was recorded at least ten times. The target antigen is unknown. In making TCR beta libraries, quantitative 5'-RACE with molecular barcodes was used. One entry per CDR3 protein results from TCRdb running MiXCR on the 5' RACE reads. The sample lists a few hundred thousand distinct CDR3 sequences; approximately 20% were seen once. Source material: blood, either unsorted or a sorted T cell fraction (not recorded which). The TCR was taken from a male donor with ankylosing spondylitis or in good health (not recorded which). This chain links TRBV29-1 with TRBJ2-1; D may match TRBD1 or TRBD2 (6 bases each). The CDR3 spells CSAEGGTHNEQFF. DNA for the CDR3: TGCAGCGCCGAGGGCGGGACACACAATGAGCAGTTCTTC.